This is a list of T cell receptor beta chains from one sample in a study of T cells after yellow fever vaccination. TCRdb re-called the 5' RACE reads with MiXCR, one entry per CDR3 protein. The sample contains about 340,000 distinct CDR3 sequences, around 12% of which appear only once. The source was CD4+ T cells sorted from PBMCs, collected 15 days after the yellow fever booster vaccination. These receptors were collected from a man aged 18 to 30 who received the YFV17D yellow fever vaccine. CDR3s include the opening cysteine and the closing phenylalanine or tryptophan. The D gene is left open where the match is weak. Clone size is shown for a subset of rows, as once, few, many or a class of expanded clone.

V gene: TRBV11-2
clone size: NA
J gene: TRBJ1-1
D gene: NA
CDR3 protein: CASSLVGSQGF
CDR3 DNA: TGTGCCAGCAGCTTAGTGGGAAGCCAAGGCTTT

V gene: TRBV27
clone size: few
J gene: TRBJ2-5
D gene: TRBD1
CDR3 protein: CASSLSGDRGETQYF
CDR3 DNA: TGTGCCAGCAGTTTATCGGGGGACAGGGGAGAGACCCAGTACTTC

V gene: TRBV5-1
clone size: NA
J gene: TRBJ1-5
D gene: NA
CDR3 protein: CASSPDSTNQPQHF
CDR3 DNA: TGCGCCAGCAGCCCGGACAGCACTAATCAGCCCCAGCATTTT

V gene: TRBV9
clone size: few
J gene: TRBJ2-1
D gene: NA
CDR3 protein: CASSVDRGADNEQFF
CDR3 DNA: TGTGCCAGCAGCGTAGATAGGGGGGCGGACAATGAGCAGTTCTTC

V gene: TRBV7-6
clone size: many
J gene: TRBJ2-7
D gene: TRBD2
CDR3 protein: CASSLALWSGGVHEQYF
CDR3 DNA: TGTGCCAGCAGCTTAGCGTTGTGGAGCGGGGGGGTCCACGAGCAGTACTTC

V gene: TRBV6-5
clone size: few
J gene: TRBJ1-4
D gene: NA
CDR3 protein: CASSPHTATNEKLFF
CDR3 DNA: TGTGCCAGCAGTCCCCACACAGCAACTAATGAAAAACTGTTTTTT

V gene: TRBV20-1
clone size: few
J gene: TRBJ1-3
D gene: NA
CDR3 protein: CSARASGNTIYF
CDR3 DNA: TGCAGTGCTAGGGCCTCTGGAAACACCATATATTTT

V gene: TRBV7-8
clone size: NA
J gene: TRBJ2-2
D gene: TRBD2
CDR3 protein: CASSPRRGGNTGELFF
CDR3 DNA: TGTGCCAGCAGCCCAAGGCGGGGGGGCAACACCGGGGAGCTGTTTTTT

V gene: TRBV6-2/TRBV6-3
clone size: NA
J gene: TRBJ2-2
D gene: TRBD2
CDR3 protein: CASSYPTSGGAGELFF
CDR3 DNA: TGTGCCAGCAGTTACCCCACTAGCGGGGGGGCCGGGGAGCTGTTTTTT

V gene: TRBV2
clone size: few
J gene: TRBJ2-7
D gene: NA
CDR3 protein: CASSEAPGSAYEQYF
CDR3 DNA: TGTGCCAGCAGTGAAGCGCCAGGGAGCGCCTACGAGCAGTACTTC

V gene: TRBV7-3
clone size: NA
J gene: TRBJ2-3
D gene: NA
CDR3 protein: CASSLEAGTQYF
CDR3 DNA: TGTGCCAGCAGCCTGGAGGCGGGTACGCAGTATTTT

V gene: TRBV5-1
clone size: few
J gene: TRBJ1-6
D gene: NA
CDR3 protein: CASSLAGSPNSPLHF
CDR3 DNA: TGCGCCAGCAGCTTGGCCGGTAGCCCGAATTCACCCCTCCACTTT

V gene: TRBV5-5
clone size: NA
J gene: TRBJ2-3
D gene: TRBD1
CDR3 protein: CASMTGVRGRDTQYF
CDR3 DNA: TGTGCCAGCATGACCGGGGTTAGGGGGCGAGATACGCAGTATTTT

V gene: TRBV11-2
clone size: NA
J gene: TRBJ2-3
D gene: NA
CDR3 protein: CASSLALGNTDTQYF
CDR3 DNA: TGTGCCAGCAGCTTAGCCCTGGGCAACACAGATACGCAGTATTTT

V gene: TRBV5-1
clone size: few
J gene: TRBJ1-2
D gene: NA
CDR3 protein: CASSREGDYGYTF
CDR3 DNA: TGCGCCAGCAGTAGAGAAGGAGACTATGGCTACACCTTC

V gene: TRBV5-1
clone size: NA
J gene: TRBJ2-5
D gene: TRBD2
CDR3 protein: CASSAGTSGEETQYF
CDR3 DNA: TGCGCCAGCAGCGCCGGGACTAGCGGTGAAGAGACCCAGTACTTC

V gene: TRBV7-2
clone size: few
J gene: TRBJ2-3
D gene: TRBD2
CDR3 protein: CASSPGRLGDTQYF
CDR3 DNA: TGTGCCAGCAGCCCCGGGAGGCTCGGAGATACGCAGTATTTT

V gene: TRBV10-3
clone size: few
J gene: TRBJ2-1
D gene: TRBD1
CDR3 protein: CAISEQGIYNEQFF
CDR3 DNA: TGTGCCATCAGCGAACAGGGGATCTACAATGAGCAGTTCTTC

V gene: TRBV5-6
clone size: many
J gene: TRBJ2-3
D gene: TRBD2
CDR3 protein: CASRTSHTDTQYF
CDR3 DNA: TGTGCCAGCCGGACTAGTCACACAGATACGCAGTATTTT

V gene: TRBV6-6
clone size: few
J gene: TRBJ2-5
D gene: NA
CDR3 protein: CASRFWGVQETQYF
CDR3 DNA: TGTGCCAGTAGATTTTGGGGGGTCCAAGAGACCCAGTACTTC

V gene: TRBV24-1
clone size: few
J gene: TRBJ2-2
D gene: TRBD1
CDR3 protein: CATSDATGWTGELFF
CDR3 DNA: TGTGCCACCAGTGATGCGACAGGGTGGACCGGGGAGCTGTTTTTT

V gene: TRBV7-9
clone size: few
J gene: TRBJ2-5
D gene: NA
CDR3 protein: CASSRRTSGETQYF
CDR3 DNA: TGTGCCAGCAGCCGGAGAACTAGTGGGGAGACCCAGTACTTC

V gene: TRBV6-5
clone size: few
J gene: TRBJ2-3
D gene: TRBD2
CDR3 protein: CASSYSAGGTDTQYF
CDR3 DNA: TGTGCCAGCAGTTACTCGGCGGGGGGGACAGATACGCAGTATTTT

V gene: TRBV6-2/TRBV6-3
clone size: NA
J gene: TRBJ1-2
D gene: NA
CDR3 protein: CASSYGPSWTDYGYTF
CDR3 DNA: TGTGCCAGCAGTTACGGGCCCTCCTGGACAGACTATGGCTACACCTTC

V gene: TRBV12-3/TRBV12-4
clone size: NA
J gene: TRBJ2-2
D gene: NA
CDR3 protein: CASTRESNTGELFF
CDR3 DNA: TGTGCCAGCACCCGAGAGTCGAACACCGGGGAGCTGTTTTTT

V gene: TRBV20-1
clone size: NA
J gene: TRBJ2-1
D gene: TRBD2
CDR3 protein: CSARAGGLVNEQFF
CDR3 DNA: TGCAGTGCTAGAGCGGGGGGGTTGGTCAATGAGCAGTTCTTC

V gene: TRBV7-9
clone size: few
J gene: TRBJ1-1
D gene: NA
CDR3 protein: CASSLASASGSAFF
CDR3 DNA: TGTGCCAGCAGCTTAGCTTCGGCTTCAGGGTCGGCTTTCTTT

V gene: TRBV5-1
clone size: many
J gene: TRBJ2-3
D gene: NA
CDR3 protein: CASSLDPNPKDTQYF
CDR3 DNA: TGCGCCAGCAGCTTGGATCCCAACCCCAAGGATACGCAGTATTTT

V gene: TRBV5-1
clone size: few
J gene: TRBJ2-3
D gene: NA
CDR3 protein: CASSLAIPPDTQYF
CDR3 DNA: TGCGCCAGCAGCTTGGCAATACCACCGGATACGCAGTATTTT

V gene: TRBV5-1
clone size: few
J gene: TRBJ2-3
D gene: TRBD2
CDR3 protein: CASSLAGDYSDTDTQYF
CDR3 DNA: TGCGCCAGCAGCTTGGCGGGGGACTACTCAGACACAGATACGCAGTATTTT

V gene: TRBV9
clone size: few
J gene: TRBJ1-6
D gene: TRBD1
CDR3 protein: CASSDRDRGYNSPLHF
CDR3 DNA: TGTGCCAGCAGCGACCGGGACAGGGGGTATAATTCACCCCTCCACTTT

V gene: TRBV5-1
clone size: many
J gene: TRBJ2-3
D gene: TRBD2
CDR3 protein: CASSFAGGPVKQYF
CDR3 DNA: TGCGCCAGCAGCTTTGCGGGGGGGCCAGTTAAGCAGTATTTT

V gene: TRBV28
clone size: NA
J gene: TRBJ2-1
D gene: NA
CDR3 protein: CASSRGRARSYNEQFF
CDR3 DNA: TGTGCCAGCAGTAGGGGTCGGGCCCGGTCCTACAATGAGCAGTTCTTC

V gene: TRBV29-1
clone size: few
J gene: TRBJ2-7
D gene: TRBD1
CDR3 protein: CSVEGAKPGQGPYEQYF
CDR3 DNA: TGCAGCGTTGAAGGCGCAAAACCGGGACAGGGCCCCTACGAGCAGTACTTC

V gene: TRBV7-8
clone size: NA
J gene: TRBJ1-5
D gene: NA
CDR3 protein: CASSFRQGSLNQPQHF
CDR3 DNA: TGTGCCAGCAGCTTCCGCCAGGGGAGTTTGAATCAGCCCCAGCATTTT

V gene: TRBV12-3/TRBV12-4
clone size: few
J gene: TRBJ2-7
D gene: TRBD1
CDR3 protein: CASSSGQLGLYEQYF
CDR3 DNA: TGTGCCAGCAGCTCGGGACAGCTAGGCCTATACGAGCAGTACTTC

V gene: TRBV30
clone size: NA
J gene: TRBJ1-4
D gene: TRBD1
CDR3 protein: CAWSPDRGEKLFF
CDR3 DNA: TGTGCCTGGAGTCCGGACAGGGGTGAAAAACTGTTTTTT

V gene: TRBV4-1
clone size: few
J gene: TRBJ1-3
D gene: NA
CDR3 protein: CASSQGWGTTENTIYF
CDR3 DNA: TGCGCCAGCAGCCAAGGCTGGGGTACGACGGAAAACACCATATATTTT

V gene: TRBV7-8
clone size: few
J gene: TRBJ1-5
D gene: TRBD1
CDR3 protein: CASSLGTGADQPQHF
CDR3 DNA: TGTGCCAGCAGCTTAGGGACAGGGGCTGATCAGCCCCAGCATTTT

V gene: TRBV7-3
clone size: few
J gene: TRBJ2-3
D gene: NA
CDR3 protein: CASRAGTHTDTQYF
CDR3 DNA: TGTGCCAGCAGGGCCGGGACTCACACAGATACGCAGTATTTT

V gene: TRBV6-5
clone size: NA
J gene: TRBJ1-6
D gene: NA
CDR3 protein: CASGPPSPLHF
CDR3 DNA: TGTGCCAGCGGCCCGCCATCACCCCTCCACTTT

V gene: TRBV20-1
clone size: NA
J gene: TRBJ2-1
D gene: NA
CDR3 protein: CSARGTEGIGEQFF
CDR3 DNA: TGCAGTGCTAGAGGGACGGAGGGTATCGGTGAGCAGTTCTTC

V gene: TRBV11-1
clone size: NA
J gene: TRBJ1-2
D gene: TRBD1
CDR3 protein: CASSFTDRADGYTF
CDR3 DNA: TGTGCCAGCAGCTTCACGGACAGGGCAGATGGCTACACCTTC

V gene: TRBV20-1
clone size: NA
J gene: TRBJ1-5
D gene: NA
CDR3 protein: CSASNGPGRDQPQHF
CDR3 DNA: TGCAGTGCTAGTAACGGGCCAGGGAGGGATCAGCCCCAGCATTTT

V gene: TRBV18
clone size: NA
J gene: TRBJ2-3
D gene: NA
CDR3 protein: CASSPTAGPSGDTQYF
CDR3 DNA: TGTGCCAGCTCACCGACCGCGGGACCCTCCGGGGATACGCAGTATTTT

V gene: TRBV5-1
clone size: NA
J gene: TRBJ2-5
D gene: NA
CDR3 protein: CASSLRLEAETQYF
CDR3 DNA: TGCGCCAGCAGCTTGAGGTTGGAAGCGGAGACCCAGTACTTC

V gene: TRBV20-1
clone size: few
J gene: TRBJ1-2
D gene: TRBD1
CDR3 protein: CSARAPGQGEGGYTF
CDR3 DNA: TGCAGTGCTAGAGCCCCAGGACAGGGAGAGGGTGGCTACACCTTC

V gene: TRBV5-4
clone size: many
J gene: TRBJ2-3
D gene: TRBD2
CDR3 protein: CASSLGGGAADTQYF
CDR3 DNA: TGTGCCAGCAGCTTGGGCGGGGGGGCCGCAGATACGCAGTATTTT

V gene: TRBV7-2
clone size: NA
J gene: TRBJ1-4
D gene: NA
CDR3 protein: CASSPPLNEKLFF
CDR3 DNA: TGTGCCAGCAGCCCCCCCCTGAATGAAAAACTGTTTTTT

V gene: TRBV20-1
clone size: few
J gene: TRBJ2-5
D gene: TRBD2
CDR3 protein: CSARLGLAQETQYF
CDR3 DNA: TGCAGTGCTAGACTGGGACTAGCCCAAGAGACCCAGTACTTC